This paragraph covers one TCR beta chain sequence. Antigen unknown. This specimen comes from a study of cytomegalovirus exposure and HLA in healthy donors. PCR was performed using 60 Vbeta and 13 Jbeta primers. The repertoire was sequenced with immunoSEQ multiplex PCR; TCRdb's copy has only in-frame clones and lacks some. The data contain some 140,000 clones, more than 60% of them singletons. CDR1 is LNHNV and CDR2 is YYDKDF in the germline V gene (reference sequence). V was shortened by 4 bases and J by 1 base, with 10 bases between the two germline ends. The CDR3 length is 14 residues. Overall study findings and caveats: The majority of TCR sequences were rare, yet some public TCRs appeared in many donors.

V usage is TRBV15 and J usage is TRBJ1-1; D possibly corresponds to TRBD1 (6 bases). This TCR came from a woman aged 50 to 60 in good health and CMV-seropositive. The sample comprised PBMCs. The CDR3 DNA reads TGTGCCACCAGCAAAGGACAGCGGAACACTGAAGCTTTCTTT. Protein: CATSKGQRNTEAFF.